Each of the 18 T cell receptor beta chains below was sequenced from the same sample in a study of patients and donors after allogeneic stem cell transplantation. Using its own MiXCR run on the RT-PCR reads, TCRdb lists one record per CDR3 protein. The sample lists about 960,000 distinct CDR3 sequences, about a sixth occurring once. Material: blood, either unsorted or a sorted T cell fraction (not recorded which). These receptor sequences come from a human donor who was either an allogeneic HSCT recipient or a stem cell or donor lymphocyte infusion donor (not recorded which). It is not recorded whose cells these are; they may come from a transplant donor.

This clonotype came up a few times. J is TRBJ2-1 and V is TRBV7-9; 15 bases agree with TRBD2. The CDR3 length is 15 residues. The V and J ends lost 5 bases and 14 bases, in that order; junction bases with no gene match: 10. Germline V lookup: CDR1 SEHNR, CDR2 FQNEAQ (reference sequence). The CDR3 region has the DNA TGTGCCAGCAGCCCGGGACTAGCGGGAGGTAGAGAGAAGTTCTTC. Residues: CASSPGLAGGREKFF.

This sequence joins TRBV29-1 and TRBJ2-7, with 8 bases aligning to TRBD1. Per germline, CDR1 SQVTM and CDR2 ANQGSEA. The CDR3 has 14 amino acids. Trimming removed 2 bases from V and 2 bases from J; junction bases left unmatched: 5. The CDR3 DNA reads as TGCAGCGTTGAACTGACAGGGGCTACCTACGAGCAGTACTTC. Its translation: CSVELTGATYEQYF.

This chain uses TRBV5-1 with TRBJ1-1, with D possibly matching TRBD1 (5 bases). Per germline, CDR1 SGHRS and CDR2 YFSETQ. The CDR3 contains 12 residues. Trimming removed 5 bases at V and 4 bases at J, with 9 bases between. CDR3 region: CASRAGTTEAFF. The CDR3 DNA reads as TGCGCCAGCAGGGCCGGGACCACTGAAGCTTTCTTT.

Details on this clonotype: At one end the junction does not follow the germline gene, possibly because of a read error. The chain recombines TRBV24-1 with TRBJ2-1; D perhaps matches TRBD2 (6 bases). Germline V gives CDR1 KGHDR, CDR2 SFDVKD. The CDR3 covers 13 residues. CDR3: CATSSRPGTRHLF. The DNA of the CDR3 is TGTGCCACCAGTTCTAGGCCCGGGACTCGACATCTCTTC.

V and J are TRBV29-1 and TRBJ2-5; TRBD1 is a possible D gene (6 bases). Per the germline V gene, CDR1 is SQVTM and CDR2 is ANQGSEA. Trimming took off 7 bases at V and 5 bases at J, with 20 bases between the two ends. There are 14 residues in the CDR3. The CDR3 sequence is CSARPQGFPETQYF. The CDR3 DNA is TGCAGCGCCAGACCCCAGGGGTTCCCTGAGACCCAGTACTTC.

The chain carries TRBV7-2 and TRBJ2-7; the D gene is possibly TRBD1 (5 bases). V dropped 5 bases and J dropped 0 bases, with 14 bases sitting between them. The CDR3 sequence is 15 residues long. CDR1 is SGHTA, CDR2 FQGNSA, per germline. The CDR3 protein is CASSVIGVSSYEQYF. CDR3 coding DNA: TGTGCCAGCAGCGTAATAGGGGTTAGCTCCTACGAGCAGTACTTC.

This rearrangement joins TRBV7-9 to TRBJ2-5; 9 positions match TRBD2. The CDR3 spans 13 residues. The ends lost 10 bases at V and 1 base at J; junction bases unmatched: 4. Germline CDR1 SEHNR, CDR2 FQNEAQ (reference sequence). The CDR3 spells CAIRTSAQETQYF. As DNA, the CDR3 is TGTGCCATTCGGACTAGCGCCCAAGAGACCCAGTACTTC.

This clonotype came up a few times. The rearrangement links TRBV5-1 to TRBJ2-5, with 7 bases identical to TRBD1. CDR1 SGHRS and CDR2 YFSETQ come from the germline V gene. The CDR3 consists of 14 residues. Trimming cost V 4 bases and J 5 bases; bases outside gene matches: 8. CDR3 amino acids: CASSLGQMKETQYF. The CDR3 coding sequence is TGCGCCAGCAGCCTGGGACAGATGAAGGAGACCCAGTACTTC.

This clonotype showed up just a few times. This chain joins TRBV4-1 and TRBJ2-7, with D perhaps matching TRBD2 (5 bases). The CDR3 spans 16 residues. V was clipped by 0 bases and J by 3 bases, with 15 bases between them. CDR1 and CDR2 (germline): MGHRA, YSYEKL. CDR3 sequence (DNA): TGCGCCAGCAGCCAAGAAGCGGACTCTACGGACTACGAGCAGTACTTC. Translation gives CASSQEADSTDYEQYF.

This clonotype came up a few times. The gene calls are TRBV5-1 and TRBJ1-2; D remains ambiguous. The CDR3 extends over 12 amino acids. The germline V and J ends were trimmed by 0 bases and 6 bases, with 6 bases remaining between them. Germline V CDR1 and CDR2: SGHRS, YFSETQ. This CDR3 reads CASSLEMDGYTF. CDR3 nucleotide sequence: TGCGCCAGCAGCTTGGAGATGGATGGCTACACCTTC. Combining the CDR3 with reference TRBV5-1 and TRBJ1-2 gives the whole variable domain KAGVTQTPRYLIKTRGQQVTLSCSPISGHRSVSWYQQTPGQGLQFLFEYFSETQRNKGNFPGRFSGRQFSNSRSEMNVSTLELGDSALYLCASSLEMDGYTFGSGTRLTVV.

This chain uses TRBV4-1 with TRBJ2-7; TRBD2 might be the D (5 bases). V was clipped by 0 bases and J by 6 bases, with 21 bases between them. CDR1 is MGHRA, CDR2 YSYEKL, per germline. The CDR3 consists of 17 residues. The DNA for the CDR3 is TGCGCCAGCAGCCAAGATTTGCCGGAGGTCGAATTCCTCGAGCAGTACTTC. Its translation: CASSQDLPEVEFLEQYF.

The CDR3 bases are TGTGCCAGCAGCTATTATAGCAATCAGCCCCAGCATTTT. Translating gives CASSYYSNQPQHF. The rearrangement joins TRBV2 to TRBJ1-5; no clear D gene. The ends were cut back, 6 bases at V and 0 bases at J, with 6 bases in the middle. Germline CDR1 SNHLY, CDR2 FYNNEI. The CDR3 extends over 13 amino acids.

This sequence joins TRBV29-1 and TRBJ2-7, with 9 positions matching TRBD1. Germline CDR1 and CDR2: SQVTM and ANQGSEA. The ends lost 6 bases at V and 1 base at J; junction bases unmatched: 7. There are 14 residues in the CDR3. This CDR3 reads CSVGNRGLSYEQYF. The DNA for the CDR3 is TGCAGCGTCGGAAACAGGGGGCTGTCCTACGAGCAGTACTTC.

This clonotype was detected only a few times. The J gene is TRBJ2-2, the V gene TRBV30, with 9 nucleotides matching TRBD2. V shed 6 bases and J 2 bases; nucleotides not matched to a gene: 4. CDR1 is GTSNPN and CDR2 is SVGIG in the germline V gene (reference sequence). The CDR3 covers 14 residues. The CDR3 DNA reads TGTGCCTGTATGGGACTAGCTAACACCGGGGAGCTGTTTTTT. This gives the protein CACMGLANTGELFF.

This clonotype showed up just a few times. V gene TRBV9 combines with J gene TRBJ1-2; a possible D gene is TRBD1 (5 bases). V lost 1 base, J lost 6 bases, and 10 bases lay in between. Germline CDR1 and CDR2: SGDLS and YYNGEE. This CDR3 region has 13 residues. CDR3 residues: CASSVRGDDGYTF. The CDR3 DNA reads TGTGCCAGCAGCGTAAGGGGTGATGATGGCTACACCTTC.

This clonotype was seen a handful of times. The chain is built from TRBV5-1 and TRBJ2-7; possible D gene TRBD2, 5 bases. With 0 bases removed from V and 5 bases from J, the gap between germline ends came to 18 bases. The germline V gene encodes CDR1 SGHRS and CDR2 YFSETQ. The CDR3 runs to 16 residues. CDR3 region: CASSLGRLARGNEQYF. In DNA, the CDR3 is TGCGCCAGCAGCTTGGGCCGGCTTGCAAGAGGGAACGAGCAGTACTTC.

In its sample, this clonotype was seen many times. The V and J genes are TRBV12-3 or TRBV12-4 and TRBJ1-3; perhaps TRBD1 as D (6 bases). Trimming took 2 bases from V and 4 from J, leaving 9 bases between them. The CDR3 consists of 14 residues. The CDR3 reads CASSLRGLGNTIYF. CDR3 bases: TGTGCCAGCAGTTTACGGGGGCTCGGAAACACCATATATTTT.

The chain couples TRBV29-1 to TRBJ2-1; a weak D match, TRBD2 (5 bases). CDR1 and CDR2 (germline): SQVTM, ANQGSEA. Trimming left V 5 bases short and J 3 bases short, with 11 bases between. This CDR3 region has 13 residues. This CDR3 reads CSVFLGDYNEQFF. CDR3 DNA: TGCAGCGTTTTTTTGGGAGACTACAATGAGCAGTTCTTC.